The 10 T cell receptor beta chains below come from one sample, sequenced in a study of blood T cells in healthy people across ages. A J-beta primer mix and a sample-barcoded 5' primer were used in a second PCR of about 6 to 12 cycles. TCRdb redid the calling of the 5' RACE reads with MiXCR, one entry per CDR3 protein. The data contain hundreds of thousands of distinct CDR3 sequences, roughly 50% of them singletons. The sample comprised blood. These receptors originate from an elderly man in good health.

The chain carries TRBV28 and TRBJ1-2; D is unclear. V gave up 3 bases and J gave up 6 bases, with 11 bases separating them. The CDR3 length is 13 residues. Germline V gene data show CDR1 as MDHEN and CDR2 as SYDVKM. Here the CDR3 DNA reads TGTGCCAGCAGTTTCGGCCCTTTCGATGGCTACACCTTC. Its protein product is CASSFGPFDGYTF.

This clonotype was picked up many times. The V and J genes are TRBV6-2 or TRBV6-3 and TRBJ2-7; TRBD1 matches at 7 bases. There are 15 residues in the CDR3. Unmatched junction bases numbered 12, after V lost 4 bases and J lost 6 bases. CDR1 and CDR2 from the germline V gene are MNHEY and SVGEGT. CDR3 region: CASSSGETGMVEQYF. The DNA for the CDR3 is TGTGCCAGCAGTTCTGGCGAGACAGGGATGGTCGAGCAGTACTTC.

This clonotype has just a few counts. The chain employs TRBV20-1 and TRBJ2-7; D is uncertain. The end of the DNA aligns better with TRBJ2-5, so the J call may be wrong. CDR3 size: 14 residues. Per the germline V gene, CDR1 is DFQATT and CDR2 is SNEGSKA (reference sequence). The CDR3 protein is CSATLPKTRQTQYF. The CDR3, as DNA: TGCAGTGCTACCCTCCCTAAAACGCGGCAGACCCAGTACTTC.

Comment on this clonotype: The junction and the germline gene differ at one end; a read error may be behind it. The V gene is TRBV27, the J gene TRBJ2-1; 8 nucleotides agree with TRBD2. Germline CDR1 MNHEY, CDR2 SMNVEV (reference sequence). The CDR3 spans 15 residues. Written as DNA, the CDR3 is TGTGCCGGCAGTTTAAGCGAAATAGCGGGGTTTGAGCGGTTCTTC. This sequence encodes CAGSLSEIAGFERFF.

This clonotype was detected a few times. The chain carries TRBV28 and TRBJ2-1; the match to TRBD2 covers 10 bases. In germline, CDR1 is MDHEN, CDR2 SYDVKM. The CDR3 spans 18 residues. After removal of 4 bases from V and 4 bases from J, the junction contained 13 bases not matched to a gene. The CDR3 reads CASSSSLGLAVGYNEQFF. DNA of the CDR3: TGTGCCAGCAGTTCTTCCCTCGGACTAGCGGTGGGGTACAATGAGCAGTTCTTC.

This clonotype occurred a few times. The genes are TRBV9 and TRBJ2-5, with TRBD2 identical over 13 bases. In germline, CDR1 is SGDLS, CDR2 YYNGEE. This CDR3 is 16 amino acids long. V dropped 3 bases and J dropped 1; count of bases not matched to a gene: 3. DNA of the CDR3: TGTGCCAGCAGCGAGGGACTAGCGGGGTCCCAAGAGACCCAGTACTTC. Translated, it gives CASSEGLAGSQETQYF.

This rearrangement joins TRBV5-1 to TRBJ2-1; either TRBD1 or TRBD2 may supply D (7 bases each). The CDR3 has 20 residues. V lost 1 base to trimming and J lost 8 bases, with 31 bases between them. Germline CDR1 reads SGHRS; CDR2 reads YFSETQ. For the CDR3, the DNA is TGCGCCAGCAGCTTGAATGGGTTAGGGACAGCAATCCGACGGGGGGATGAGCAGTTCTTC. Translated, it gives CASSLNGLGTAIRRGDEQFF. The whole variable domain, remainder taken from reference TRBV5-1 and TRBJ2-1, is KAGVTQTPRYLIKTRGQQVTLSCSPISGHRSVSWYQQTPGQGLQFLFEYFSETQRNKGNFPGRFSGRQFSNSRSEMNVSTLELGDSALYLCASSLNGLGTAIRRGDEQFFGPGTRLTVL.

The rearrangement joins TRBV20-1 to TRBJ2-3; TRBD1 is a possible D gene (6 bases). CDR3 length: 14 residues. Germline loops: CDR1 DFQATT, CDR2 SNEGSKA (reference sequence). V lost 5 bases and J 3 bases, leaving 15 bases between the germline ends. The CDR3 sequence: CSAGGQSWTDTQYF. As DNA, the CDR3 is TGCAGTGCTGGCGGACAGTCTTGGACAGATACGCAGTATTTT.

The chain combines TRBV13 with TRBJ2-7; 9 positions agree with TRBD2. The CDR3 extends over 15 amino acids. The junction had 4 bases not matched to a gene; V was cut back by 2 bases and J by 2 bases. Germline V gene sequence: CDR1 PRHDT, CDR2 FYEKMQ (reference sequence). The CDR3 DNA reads TGTGCCAGCAGCTTACTTAGCGGGGGAACCTACGAGCAGTACTTC. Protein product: CASSLLSGGTYEQYF. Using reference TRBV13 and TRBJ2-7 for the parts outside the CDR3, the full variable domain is AAGVIQSPRHLIKEKRETATLKCYPIPRHDTVYWYQQGPGQDPQFLISFYEKMQSDKGSIPDRFSAQQFSDYHSELNMSSLELGDSALYFCASSLLSGGTYEQYFGPGTRLTVT.

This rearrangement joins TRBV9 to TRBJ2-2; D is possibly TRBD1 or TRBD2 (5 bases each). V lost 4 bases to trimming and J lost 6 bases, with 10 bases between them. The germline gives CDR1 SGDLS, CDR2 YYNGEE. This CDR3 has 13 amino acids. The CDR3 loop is CASSLGVSGELFF. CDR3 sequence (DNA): TGTGCCAGCAGCCTGGGGGTTTCCGGGGAGCTGTTTTTT.